These T cell receptor beta chains were read from a single sample in a study of beta chain features in type 1 diabetes. Assay: immunoSEQ multiplex PCR; the TCRdb copy retains only in-frame clones and omits some. The data hold some 900,000 clones, with 17% observed a single time. What was sequenced was naive CD4+ T cells from blood. The receptors shown here come from a woman between 18 and 29 years old in good health. Both conserved end residues are part of each CDR3. D genes are given only for firm matches. A row's size may be missing; if present it is once, few, many or a size class.

CDR3: CASSYFRVRANTEAFF; DNA: TGTGCCAGCAGTTACTTCAGGGTTCGGGCGAACACTGAAGCTTTCTTT; V: TRBV6-5; D: -; J: TRBJ1-1; size: -
CDR3: CASSWGSEQYF; DNA: TGTGCCAGCAGCTGGGGCTCCGAGCAGTACTTC; V: TRBV5-6; D: -; J: TRBJ2-7; size: -
CDR3: CATSRGSGTLSYEQYF; DNA: TGTGCCACCAGCAGAGGGTCGGGGACGCTTTCCTACGAGCAGTACTTC; V: TRBV15; D: -; J: TRBJ2-7; size: few
CDR3: CAISDQLAIDEQFF; DNA: TGTGCCATCAGTGACCAGCTAGCGATCGATGAGCAGTTCTTC; V: TRBV10-3; D: -; J: TRBJ2-1; size: -
CDR3: CASSLDRTNFYEQYF; DNA: TGCGCCAGCAGCTTGGACCGGACTAACTTCTACGAGCAGTACTTC; V: TRBV5-1; D: -; J: TRBJ2-7; size: -
CDR3: CASSQTTANTEAFF; DNA: TGTGCCAGCAGCCAGACGACAGCGAACACTGAAGCTTTCTTT; V: TRBV4-2; D: -; J: TRBJ1-1; size: few
CDR3: CASSYDSSNTGELFF; DNA: TGTGCCAGCAGTTACGACAGCTCGAACACCGGGGAGCTGTTTTTT; V: TRBV6-5; D: -; J: TRBJ2-2; size: once
CDR3: CASTPPTGHGYTF; DNA: TGTGCCAGCACGCCGCCCACAGGCCATGGCTACACCTTC; V: TRBV28; D: -; J: TRBJ1-2; size: -
CDR3: CSVEVPPPLGDTQYF; DNA: TGCAGCGTTGAAGTACCCCCCCCATTGGGAGATACGCAGTATTTT; V: TRBV29-1; D: -; J: TRBJ2-3; size: few
CDR3: CASSESAARGKLFF; DNA: TGTGCCAGCAGTGAGTCGGCGGCTCGAGGAAAACTGTTTTTT; V: TRBV2; D: -; J: TRBJ1-4; size: few
CDR3: CASSRLAGQETQYF; DNA: TGCGCCAGCAGCCGACTAGCGGGACAAGAGACCCAGTACTTC; V: TRBV7-2; D: TRBD2; J: TRBJ2-5; size: -
CDR3: CATTGRGDGEQFF; DNA: TGTGCCACCACCGGCCGAGGGGACGGCGAGCAGTTCTTC; V: TRBV18; D: -; J: TRBJ2-1; size: -
CDR3: CASSPVRTDTQYF; DNA: TGTGCCAGCAGTCCCGTTCGAACAGATACGCAGTATTTT; V: TRBV27; D: -; J: TRBJ2-3; size: -
CDR3: CASSPGLAGDLIEQFF; DNA: TGCGCCAGCAGCCCGGGACTAGCGGGAGATTTAATTGAGCAGTTCTTC; V: TRBV5-1; D: TRBD2; J: TRBJ2-1; size: few
CDR3: CASSAPGTVSNYGYTF; DNA: TGTGCCAGCAGCGCACCCGGGACAGTATCTAACTATGGCTACACCTTC; V: TRBV7-2; D: TRBD1; J: TRBJ1-2; size: few
CDR3: CASSLSLLDSGEKLFF; DNA: TGTGCCAGCAGCTTATCCCTACTGGACAGCGGTGAAAAACTGTTTTTT; V: TRBV28; D: -; J: TRBJ1-4; size: few
CDR3: CASTPGRGTDTQYF; DNA: TGTGCCAGCACTCCCGGGAGGGGCACAGATACGCAGTATTTT; V: TRBV2; D: TRBD2; J: TRBJ2-3; size: few
CDR3: CASSLARLTSFYEQFF; DNA: TGTGCCAGCAGCTTAGCGCGGTTGACTAGCTTCTATGAGCAGTTCTTC; V: TRBV7-8; D: TRBD2; J: TRBJ2-1; size: -
CDR3: CASSVMGVLEKLFF; DNA: TGTGCCAGCAGTGTGATGGGAGTTCTTGAAAAACTGTTTTTT; V: TRBV6-1; D: -; J: TRBJ1-4; size: -
CDR3: CASSGKEGVHRLSSF; DNA: TGTGCCAGCAGTGGGAAAGAGGGGGTCCACCGCCTAAGTTCCTTC; V: TRBV28; D: -; J: TRBJ2-7; size: -
CDR3: CASSMGAPNEKLFF; DNA: TGTGCCAGCAGCATGGGGGCGCCTAATGAAAAACTGTTTTTT; V: TRBV5-6; D: -; J: TRBJ1-4; size: -
CDR3: CASSYRGQGPLGELFF; DNA: TGTGCCAGCAGTTACAGGGGACAGGGGCCACTTGGGGAGCTGTTTTTT; V: TRBV28; D: TRBD1; J: TRBJ2-2; size: -
CDR3: CASSLAGTVYGYTF; DNA: TGTGCCAGCAGTTTAGCCGGGACAGTCTATGGCTACACCTTC; V: TRBV28; D: TRBD1; J: TRBJ1-2; size: -
CDR3: CASSSGQGLQPQHF; DNA: TGTGCCAGCAGCTCGGGACAGGGTTTGCAGCCCCAGCATTTT; V: TRBV7-2; D: TRBD1; J: TRBJ1-5; size: few
CDR3: CASSKGPSGSTETNEKLFF; DNA: TGTGCCAGCAGCAAAGGCCCATCGGGATCGACAGAAACTAATGAAAAACTGTTTTTT; V: TRBV21-1; D: -; J: TRBJ1-4; size: few
CDR3: CASSLAGLGTSFLYEQYF; DNA: TGTGCCAGCAGCTTAGCTGGGCTTGGGACTAGCTTCCTCTACGAGCAGTACTTC; V: TRBV7-8; D: TRBD2; J: TRBJ2-7; size: -
CDR3: CASSASGSESYEQYF; DNA: TGTGCCAGCAGTGCTAGCGGGAGCGAGTCCTACGAGCAGTACTTC; V: TRBV28; D: TRBD2; J: TRBJ2-7; size: -
CDR3: CASRAGLAGYEQYF; DNA: TGTGCCAGCAGAGCAGGACTAGCGGGATATGAGCAGTACTTC; V: TRBV5-6; D: TRBD2; J: TRBJ2-7; size: few
CDR3: CASSVSSGSSGELFF; DNA: TGTGCCAGCAGTGTGTCTAGCGGGAGCAGCGGGGAGCTGTTTTTT; V: TRBV6-4; D: TRBD2; J: TRBJ2-2; size: -
CDR3: CASSLAFGGNTIYF; DNA: TGTGCCAGCAGCTTGGCTTTTGGGGGCAACACCATATATTTT; V: TRBV7-9; D: -; J: TRBJ1-3; size: -
CDR3: CASSLPQGGTEAFF; DNA: TGTGCCAGCAGCTTACCACAGGGAGGAACTGAAGCTTTCTTT; V: TRBV7-2; D: -; J: TRBJ1-1; size: -
CDR3: CASSFSQGIEAFF; DNA: TGTGCCAGCAGCTTTAGTCAGGGCATTGAAGCTTTCTTT; V: TRBV7-2; D: -; J: TRBJ1-1; size: -
CDR3: CASSQDIAGGPWSYEQYF; DNA: TGTGCCAGCAGCCAAGATATAGCGGGAGGGCCGTGGTCCTACGAGCAGTACTTC; V: TRBV4-2; D: TRBD2; J: TRBJ2-7; size: few
CDR3: CASSLDGNEQFF; DNA: TGTGCCAGCAGCTTGGATGGAAATGAGCAGTTCTTC; V: TRBV5-4; D: -; J: TRBJ2-1; size: -